Listed below are T cell receptor beta chains from one sample, sequenced in a study of blood T cell repertoires in COVID-19. Sequencing used immunoSEQ multiplex PCR; TCRdb keeps in-frame clones, though not all of them. The repertoire includes under 80,000 clones, 80% to 90% of them detected once, and 3.5% to 4.5% sits in the top ten. The sequenced sample was peripheral blood. These receptors came from a man aged 45-65 years with active COVID-19. CDR3s include the opening cysteine and the closing phenylalanine or tryptophan. D genes are given only for firm matches. Size is stated for part of the rows, as once, few or many counts, or as a class when the clone is expanded.

TRBJ1-5 14 TRBV19 NA TRBD1 CASSTDRVNQPQHF TGTGCCAGTAGTACGGACAGGGTCAATCAGCCCCAGCATTTT
TRBJ2-3 13 TRBV7-3 NA NA CASSLGLADTQYF TGTGCCAGCAGCTTAGGCTTGGCAGATACGCAGTATTTT
TRBJ2-3 13 TRBV7-9 NA NA CASSLRGKFGQYF TGTGCCAGCAGCCTACGAGGGAAATTCGGGCAGTATTTT
TRBJ2-2 16 TRBV24-1 NA TRBD1 CATSDPGTGNTGELFF TGTGCCACCAGTGATCCCGGGACAGGGAACACCGGGGAGCTGTTTTTT
TRBJ2-2 16 TRBV19 NA NA CASSITRGIGTGELFF TGTGCCAGTAGTATAACCAGGGGCATTGGGACCGGGGAGCTGTTTTTT
TRBJ2-1 14 TRBV6-6 NA NA CASSYRAEDDEQFF TGTGCCAGCAGTTACAGGGCGGAGGACGATGAGCAGTTCTTC
TRBJ2-5 15 TRBV7-2 once NA CASSLDSRGRETQYF TGTGCCAGCAGCTTAGATTCAAGGGGCCGGGAGACCCAGTACTTC
TRBJ2-3 17 TRBV7-9 NA TRBD1 CASSPERTGPSTDTQYF TGTGCCAGCAGCCCAGAGCGGACAGGACCTAGCACAGATACGCAGTATTTT
TRBJ1-3 16 TRBV19 NA TRBD1 CASSDHQGEAGNTIYF TGTGCCAGTAGTGACCATCAGGGGGAGGCTGGAAACACCATATATTTT
TRBJ1-2 15 TRBV7-9 NA TRBD1 CASSLWDRRFYGYTF TGTGCCAGCAGCTTATGGGACAGGAGATTCTATGGCTACACCTTC
TRBJ1-3 15 TRBV9 NA NA CASSPQGSSGNTIYF TGTGCCAGCAGCCCCCAGGGGAGCTCTGGAAACACCATATATTTT
TRBJ2-4 16 TRBV4-2 NA NA CASSQETSIAKNIQYF TGTGCCAGCAGCCAAGAAACAAGTATAGCCAAAAACATTCAGTACTTC
TRBJ2-1 19 TRBV3-1/TRBV3-2 NA TRBD2 CASSQVGGLAGGFYNEQFF TGTGCCAGCAGCCAAGTTGGCGGACTAGCGGGAGGATTCTACAATGAGCAGTTCTTC
TRBJ2-2 17 TRBV10-3 few TRBD2 CAIRPTSGRENTGELFF TGTGCCATCAGGCCCACTAGCGGGAGGGAAAACACCGGGGAGCTGTTTTTT
TRBJ2-3 17 TRBV4-2 NA TRBD2 CASSQAGGSGGTDTQYF TGTGCCAGCAGCCAAGCTGGGGGTAGCGGGGGCACAGATACGCAGTATTTT
TRBJ2-3 14 TRBV7-2 NA TRBD2 CASRLAGLTDTQYF TGTGCCAGCAGACTAGCGGGTCTCACAGATACGCAGTATTTT
TRBJ2-1 14 TRBV6-2/TRBV6-3 NA NA CASSYGESYNEQFF TGTGCCAGCAGTTACGGGGAGTCCTACAATGAGCAGTTCTTC
TRBJ1-2 15 TRBV7-2 NA NA CASSLNSLANYGYTF TGTGCCAGCAGCTTGAACAGTTTGGCTAACTATGGCTACACCTTC
TRBJ1-1 14 TRBV19 NA TRBD1 CASTRGQGNTEAFF TGTGCCAGTACCAGGGGACAGGGGAACACTGAAGCTTTCTTT
TRBJ2-7 14 TRBV6-5 NA NA CASSYGGFFYEQYF TGTGCCAGCAGTTACGGAGGATTTTTCTACGAGCAGTACTTC
TRBJ2-7 14 TRBV5-1 NA TRBD2 CASSRPGGALEQYF TGCGCCAGCAGCCGGCCGGGGGGGGCTTTGGAGCAGTACTTC
TRBJ2-7 18 TRBV21-1 NA NA CASRGGGRLSVSSYEQYF TGTGCCAGCAGGGGGGGAGGGCGGCTCTCTGTTAGCTCCTACGAGCAGTACTTC
TRBJ2-1 17 TRBV7-9 few NA CASSLEGQRGSGNEQFF TGTGCCAGCAGCTTAGAAGGACAGCGGGGTTCGGGGAATGAGCAGTTCTTC
TRBJ1-6 14 TRBV27 NA NA CASSTSQANSPLHF TGTGCCAGCAGTACCAGCCAGGCTAATTCACCCCTCCACTTT
TRBJ1-6 15 TRBV7-2 NA TRBD1 CASSLGGQYNSPLHF TGTGCCAGCAGCTTAGGGGGACAGTATAATTCACCCCTCCACTTT
TRBJ2-7 13 TRBV10-3 NA TRBD2 CATREDLAYEQYF TGTGCCACCCGGGAGGATTTGGCTTACGAGCAGTACTTC
TRBJ2-7 16 TRBV27 NA TRBD2 CASSLKGLAATYEQYF TGTGCCAGCAGTTTAAAAGGACTAGCGGCAACCTACGAGCAGTACTTC
TRBJ2-3 14 TRBV2 NA NA CASSGGGRGDTQYF TGTGCCAGCAGTGGCGGGGGCAGAGGAGATACGCAGTATTTT
TRBJ2-1 14 TRBV29-1 NA NA CSVPASIRSNEQFF TGCAGCGTGCCAGCTTCAATCCGGAGCAATGAGCAGTTCTTC
TRBJ2-3 11 TRBV5-1 NA NA CASNTFDTQYF TGCGCCAGCAACACGTTTGATACGCAGTATTTT
TRBJ2-1 14 TRBV5-4 once TRBD1 CASSRRQGPNEQFF TGTGCCAGCAGCCGAAGACAGGGCCCTAATGAGCAGTTCTTC